These 8 T cell receptor beta chains originate from one sample sequenced in a study of T cells in pancreatic ductal adenocarcinoma (TCRdb year 2017). Selected pancreatic ductal adenocarcinoma patients had undergone surgery without neoadjuvant therapy. The receptor library was made with the immunoSEQ multiplex PCR assay. TCRdb mirrors the immuneACCESS table, restricted to in-frame sequences. Some clones are absent from its copies; in checked studies, under half trace to an unresolved V gene, and the reason for the others is unknown. In this sample the table shows over 85,000 clones, roughly 96% of which occur a single time. Less than 4% of the sample is held by the ten biggest clonotypes. The sequenced material came from PBMCs. Receptors originate from a human donor with pancreatic ductal adenocarcinoma.

This clone has just one count. This rearrangement joins TRBV6-5 to TRBJ2-7; tentatively, D is TRBD2 (7 bases). In germline, CDR1 is MNHEY, CDR2 SVGAGI. This CDR3 region has 16 residues. Trimming took 2 bases from V and 2 from J, leaving 16 bases between them. CDR3 DNA sequence: TGTGCCAGCAGTTACGGCGGGGGCCTGAAACCCTACGAGCAGTACTTC. This encodes CASSYGGGLKPYEQYF.

The chain couples TRBV9 to TRBJ2-1; 7 nucleotides line up with TRBD2. This CDR3 region has 17 residues. Trimming at V came to 0 bases and at J to 0 bases, leaving 6 bases not matched to a gene. Germline-derived CDR1 and CDR2 are SGDLS and YYNGEE. The CDR3 DNA is TGTGCCAGCAGCGTAGGGGACTACTCTCCCTCCTACAATGAGCAGTTCTTC. Protein sequence: CASSVGDYSPSYNEQFF.

The chain recombines TRBV30 with TRBJ2-7; tentatively, D is TRBD2 (5 bases). The CDR3 is 13 residues long. Looked up from germline, CDR1 is GTSNPN and CDR2 is SVGIG (reference sequence). V was cut by 1 base and J by 0 bases, with 7 bases left in between. CDR3 bases: TGTGCCTGGAGTGGTGGACTCTCCTACGAGCAGTACTTC. Protein product: CAWSGGLSYEQYF.

This clone was counted a single time. V gene TRBV30 combines with J gene TRBJ2-1, with 14 bases that match TRBD2. Germline assignment: CDR1 GTSNPN and CDR2 SVGIG (reference sequence). V lost 7 bases, J lost 7 bases, and 3 bases stayed unmatched. CDR3 length: 13 amino acids. The CDR3 is CALGLAGVNEQFF. The CDR3 nucleotides read TGTGCCTTGGGACTAGCGGGAGTGAATGAGCAGTTCTTC.

The chain has TRBV18 and TRBJ1-2, with D possibly TRBD1 on 5 matching bases. Trimming removed 1 base from V and 6 bases from J, with 9 bases in between. This CDR3 is 13 amino acids long. Germline assignment: CDR1 KGHSH and CDR2 LQKENI. CDR3 coding DNA: TGTGCCAGCTCACCACGGGGGGACGATGGCTACACCTTC. Residues: CASSPRGDDGYTF.

The rearrangement links TRBV5-1 to TRBJ2-2; 10 bases are a match to TRBD2. Trimming took 5 bases from V and 3 from J; bases not matched to a gene: 10. CDR1 is SGHRS, CDR2 YFSETQ, per germline. The CDR3 totals 17 residues. The CDR3 region has the DNA TGCGCCAGCAGTTCCTACCCTAGCGGGAGAGACACCGGGGAGCTGTTTTTT. This sequence encodes CASSSYPSGRDTGELFF.

This chain uses TRBV6-4 with TRBJ2-1, with TRBD2 matching 16 bases. V gave up 3 bases and J gave up 9 bases; unmatched junction bases: 2. The CDR3 has 15 amino acids. Germline V gives CDR1 MRHNA, CDR2 SNTAGT. DNA for the CDR3: TGTGCCAGCAGTGAAGGGACTAGCGGGAGGGGTGAGCAGTTCTTC. Encoded protein: CASSEGTSGRGEQFF.

The chain has TRBV5-4 and TRBJ2-7; the D gene is possibly TRBD1 (5 bases). The length of the CDR3 is 12 residues. Germline V gives CDR1 SGHNT, CDR2 YYREEE (reference sequence). The V end was cut by 4 bases, the J end by 3 bases, with 8 bases between. As DNA, the CDR3 is TGTGCCAGCAGCGGGCAGGGCTACGAGCAGTACTTC. Residues: CASSGQGYEQYF.